The 18 T cell receptor beta chains reported below all come from one sample, sequenced in a study of cytomegalovirus exposure and HLA in healthy donors. It was with 60 Vbeta and 13 Jbeta primers that the PCR ran. Sequencing used immunoSEQ multiplex PCR; TCRdb keeps in-frame clones, though not all of them. Of some 200,000 clones detected, 82% appear once; the ten largest clones hold about 2.6%. The sequenced sample consisted of PBMCs. These receptors were obtained from a woman aged 40 to 50 in good health and CMV-seronegative.

V is TRBV9 and J is TRBJ2-1, with 11 bases identical to TRBD2. Germline V lookup: CDR1 SGDLS, CDR2 YYNGEE. V shed 0 bases and J 7 bases; nucleotides not matched to a gene: 6. This CDR3 has 16 residues. In DNA form, the CDR3 reads TGTGCCAGCAGCGTAGGGGTAGCGGGAGGGCTGAATGAGCAGTTCTTC. Amino acid sequence: CASSVGVAGGLNEQFF.

The chain carries TRBV27 and TRBJ2-7, with D possibly matching TRBD1 (5 bases). The germline CDR1 and CDR2 sequences are MNHEY and SMNVEV (reference sequence). This CDR3 spans 15 amino acids. Trimming shortened V by 6 bases and J by 2 bases, and 17 bases separated the two germline ends. CDR3 residues: CASRSDSPRPYEQYF. The DNA for the CDR3 is TGTGCCAGCAGATCCGACAGTCCCCGGCCCTACGAGCAGTACTTC.

The chain links TRBV5-4 to TRBJ2-2, with a tentative D call TRBD2 (6 bases). This CDR3 comprises 13 residues. Germline-derived CDR1 and CDR2 are SGHNT and YYREEE (reference sequence). V lost 8 bases, J lost 5 bases, and 13 bases lay in between. In DNA form, the CDR3 reads TGTGCCAGTGGGACTTATCGGACCGGGGAGCTGTTTTTT. It translates to CASGTYRTGELFF.

J is TRBJ1-2 and V is TRBV19, with D hard to call. Trimming pared 3 bases from V and 6 bases from J, leaving 14 bases between. The CDR3 contains 14 residues. The germline V gene has CDR1 LNHDA and CDR2 SQIVND (reference sequence). CDR3 DNA sequence: TGTGCCAGTAGTATGATCCGGGAACCACATGGCTACACCTTC. Residues: CASSMIREPHGYTF.

The chain is built from TRBV2 and TRBJ2-5; 8 nucleotides agree with TRBD1. With the DNA end fitting TRBJ2-7 better, the J assignment may be wrong. The germline CDR1 and CDR2 sequences are SNHLY and FYNNEI. The CDR3 has 14 residues. The CDR3 region has the DNA TGTGCCAGCAGCGACAGGACAGGGTCGTACGAGCAGTACTTC. As protein: CASSDRTGSYEQYF.

Note on this clone: At one end, the junction sequence differs from germline, possibly due to a read error. The chain employs TRBV6-5 and TRBJ1-5; 10 nucleotides match TRBD1. Germline V gene lookup returns CDR1 MNHEY and CDR2 SVGAGI. The CDR3 runs to 15 residues. This chain's CDR3 is CASSYSTGGNQPQHF. The CDR3 DNA reads as TGTGCCAGCAGTTACTCGACAGGGGGCAACCAGCCCCAGCATTTT.

The chain is built from TRBV27 and TRBJ2-7; TRBD1 aligns across 8 bases. V lost 4 bases to trimming and J lost 2 bases; unmatched junction nucleotides: 4. The CDR3 loop spans 14 amino acids. Germline lookup yields CDR1 MNHEY and CDR2 SMNVEV (reference sequence). CDR3 sequence reads: CASSSNRGTYEQYF. The CDR3 DNA follows: TGTGCCAGCAGTTCTAACAGGGGGACCTACGAGCAGTACTTC.

The V and J genes are TRBV27 and TRBJ2-7; TRBD2 is a possible D gene (5 bases). The V end lost 2 bases, the J end lost 2 bases, and 16 bases lay between the germline ends. CDR1 MNHEY and CDR2 SMNVEV come from the germline V gene (reference sequence). The length of the CDR3 is 16 residues. CDR3 coding DNA: TGTGCCAGCAGTTTAGGGCGGCAGTGGAGGACCTACGAGCAGTACTTC. It encodes CASSLGRQWRTYEQYF.

This clone has a single count. The J gene is TRBJ2-7, the V gene TRBV5-5; TRBD2 is a possible D gene (6 bases). In germline, CDR1 is SGHKS, CDR2 YYEKEE (reference sequence). The V end lost 2 bases, the J end lost 2 bases, and 14 bases lay between the germline ends. This CDR3 has 15 residues. This chain's CDR3 is CASSFAGLLTYEQYF. The CDR3 DNA reads as TGTGCCAGCAGCTTTGCGGGGCTACTTACCTACGAGCAGTACTTC.

V usage is TRBV4-1 and J usage is TRBJ2-5; 11 bases align to TRBD2. With the DNA end fitting TRBJ2-7 better, the J assignment may be wrong. Germline V gene data show CDR1 as MGHRA and CDR2 as YSYEKL. The CDR3 is 15 residues long. The CDR3: CASSQIGLAGGEQYF. The DNA for the CDR3 is TGCGCCAGCAGCCAAATCGGCCTAGCGGGAGGCGAGCAGTACTTC.

The V call is TRBV7-2, the J call TRBJ2-7; D gene unclear. Germline V lookup: CDR1 SGHTA, CDR2 FQGNSA. The V end was cut by 0 bases, the J end by 3 bases, with 6 bases between. The CDR3 loop spans 13 amino acids. The CDR3 protein is CASSLARNYEQYF. Here the CDR3 DNA reads TGTGCCAGCAGCTTAGCGCGGAACTACGAGCAGTACTTC.

The V gene is TRBV29-1, the J gene TRBJ1-2; 7 bases line up with TRBD1. The CDR3 loop spans 14 amino acids. From germline, CDR1 is SQVTM and CDR2 ANQGSEA. With V trimmed by 0 bases and J by 4 bases, 5 bases remained unmatched. The CDR3 DNA is TGCAGCGTTGAAGATCGACAGGGAAGCTATGGCTACACCTTC. Its protein is CSVEDRQGSYGYTF.

J is TRBJ2-7 and V is TRBV15; D is uncertain. The germline V gene has CDR1 LNHNV and CDR2 YYDKDF (reference sequence). V lost 3 bases and J lost 5, with 17 bases in between. The CDR3 contains 15 residues. DNA of the CDR3: TGTGCCACCAGCAGGGGCCCGAAAGGTATCAACGAGCAGTACTTC. Protein sequence: CATSRGPKGINEQYF.

CDR3 sequence: CASSLRLAIDEQYF. CDR3 bases: TGTGCCAGCAGCTTAAGGCTAGCGATCGACGAGCAGTACTTC. This chain joins TRBV7-2 and TRBJ2-7, with TRBD2 as a possible D gene (6 bases). The CDR3 extends over 14 amino acids. The V gene's germline CDR1 is SGHTA and CDR2 FQGNSA. V was shortened by 2 bases and J by 5 bases, with 13 bases between the two germline ends.

V and J are TRBV5-1 and TRBJ2-1; 11 nucleotides align to TRBD2. V dropped 4 bases and J dropped 6; count of bases not matched to a gene: 6. This CDR3 contains 15 residues. Germline lookup yields CDR1 SGHRS and CDR2 YFSETQ. CDR3 region: CASSVLAGAVNEQFF. CDR3 DNA: TGCGCCAGCAGCGTACTAGCGGGAGCAGTCAATGAGCAGTTCTTC.

J is TRBJ1-2 and V is TRBV6-5, with TRBD1 identical over 7 bases. Germline V lookup: CDR1 MNHEY, CDR2 SVGAGI. There are 14 residues in the CDR3. The trim removed 0 bases at V and 4 bases at J, leaving 2 bases unmatched. The CDR3 reads CASSYSQGGYGYTF. In nucleotides, the CDR3 is TGTGCCAGCAGTTACTCGCAGGGGGGCTATGGCTACACCTTC.

This clone was seen a single time. The rearrangement joins TRBV28 to TRBJ2-7, with 8 bases aligning to TRBD1. The CDR3 contains 15 residues. The ends lost 6 bases at V and 8 bases at J; junction bases unmatched: 15. Germline assignment: CDR1 MDHEN and CDR2 SYDVKM. CDR3 nucleotide sequence: TGTGCCAGCAGCCCCCAAGGGGCAGGGGGCTGGCAGCAGTACTTC. This sequence encodes CASSPQGAGGWQQYF.

The chain is built from TRBV28 and TRBJ1-2; weak D call: TRBD1 (6 bases). This CDR3 has 15 residues. Trimming removed 5 bases at V and 5 bases at J, with 18 bases between. Per the germline V gene, CDR1 is MDHEN and CDR2 is SYDVKM. The CDR3: CASSLPGGHEYGYTF. CDR3 nucleotide sequence: TGTGCCAGCAGTCTACCTGGGGGACACGAATATGGCTACACCTTC.